These 7 T cell receptor beta chains were all obtained from the same sample, sequenced in a study of cytomegalovirus exposure and HLA in healthy donors (dated by TCRdb to the late 2010s). The method behind the library was the immunoSEQ multiplex PCR assay. A mixture of 60 forward primers for TCR Vbeta segments and 13 reverse primers for TCR Jbeta segments was used in the multiplex PCR. Not all clones reach the TCRdb copy of this immuneACCESS table, which keeps in-frame sequences only. Checked studies attribute under half of the gap to unresolved V genes and leave the rest unexplained. The sample's table covers roughly 120,000 clones. The top ten clonotypes cover roughly 1% of the sample. Sequencing was performed on PBMCs. Receptors originate from a man between 18 and 35 years old in good health and CMV-seronegative.

The genes are TRBV19 and TRBJ2-7; the match to TRBD1 covers 10 bases. CDR1 and CDR2 from the germline V gene are LNHDA and SQIVND (reference sequence). V lost 3 bases to trimming and J lost 2 bases; unmatched junction nucleotides: 19. This CDR3 has 20 residues. CDR3: CASSIDFMSPGTGDTYEQYF. In DNA form, the CDR3 reads TGTGCCAGTAGTATTGATTTTATGTCACCCGGGACAGGGGATACCTACGAGCAGTACTTC.

This rearrangement joins TRBV7-9 to TRBJ2-1; TRBD2 agrees at 8 bases. Unmatched junction bases numbered 9, after V lost 5 bases and J lost 6 bases. Germline loops: CDR1 SEHNR, CDR2 FQNEAQ (reference sequence). CDR3 length equals 15 residues. This chain's CDR3 is CASSREGQVANEQFF. In DNA form, the CDR3 reads TGTGCCAGCAGCCGGGAGGGGCAGGTTGCCAATGAGCAGTTCTTC. The whole variable domain, filled in from reference TRBV7-9 and TRBJ2-1, reads DTGVSQNPRHKITKRGQNVTFRCDPISEHNRLYWYRQTLGQGPEFLTYFQNEAQLEKSRLLSDRFSAERPKGSFSTLEIQRTEQGDSAMYLCASSREGQVANEQFFGPGTRLTVL.

The chain combines TRBV19 with TRBJ1-2; 8 bases agree with TRBD1. Germline V gene sequence: CDR1 LNHDA, CDR2 SQIVND (reference sequence). CDR3 length: 13 amino acids. The V gene end was trimmed by 10 bases and the J gene end by 2 bases; junction bases not matched to a gene: 6. The DNA of the CDR3 is TGTGCCACCCGGACAGGGCCGAACTATGGCTACACCTTC. Protein: CATRTGPNYGYTF.

The J gene is TRBJ2-2, the V gene TRBV2; D is perhaps TRBD2 (6 bases). V was trimmed by 3 bases and J by 2 bases, leaving 10 bases between them. The CDR3 spans 15 residues. Per germline, CDR1 SNHLY and CDR2 FYNNEI. The CDR3 DNA sequence: TGTGCCAGCAGTGAGGTGGGGGGAAACACCGGGGAGCTGTTTTTT. The encoded protein is CASSEVGGNTGELFF.

J is TRBJ2-7 and V is TRBV27; 10 nucleotides line up with TRBD2. Germline lookup yields CDR1 MNHEY and CDR2 SMNVEV (reference sequence). CDR3 length: 14 amino acids. The ends lost 5 bases at V and 6 bases at J; junction bases unmatched: 7. The CDR3 loop reads CASSRLAGVSEQYF. The CDR3 nucleotides are TGTGCCAGCAGTCGGCTAGCGGGAGTCAGCGAGCAGTACTTC.

The genes are TRBV6-5 and TRBJ1-2; D gene unclear. CDR1 and CDR2 (germline): MNHEY, SVGAGI. Trimming shortened V by 3 bases and J by 4 bases, and 12 bases separated the two germline ends. The CDR3 is 14 residues long. This CDR3 is CASSYNEDVYGYTF. The CDR3 coding sequence is TGTGCCAGCAGTTATAACGAGGATGTCTATGGCTACACCTTC.

The chain is built from TRBV25-1 and TRBJ2-7, with 8 bases aligning to TRBD1. This CDR3 is built from 15 residues. With V trimmed by 3 bases and J by 3 bases, 7 bases remained unmatched. Per germline, CDR1 MGHDK and CDR2 SYGVNS. This CDR3 reads CASSDIAGTGYEQYF. The CDR3 coding sequence is TGTGCCAGCAGTGACATCGCCGGGACAGGCTACGAGCAGTACTTC.